This T cell receptor (beta chain) was obtained from a study of blood T cell repertoires in COVID-19. Study at large: PBMCs, B-cell-depleted T cells, or T cells provided the cDNA or gDNA that made up the material.

Germline V gene sequence: CDR1 SGDLS, CDR2 YYNGEE. V trimming: 0 bases; J trimming: 5 bases; junction bases outside the gene matches: 10. This CDR3 is built from 18 residues. Seattle patients were enrolled while actively infected and followed longitudinally. Sequencing used immunoSEQ multiplex PCR; TCRdb keeps in-frame clones, though not all of them. Among around 260,000 clones listed, more than 85% were seen once. The genes are TRBV9 and TRBJ2-7, with 14 positions matching TRBD2. The sample was peripheral blood. This sequence originates from a person between 18 and 35 years old with COVID-19, enrolled during active disease. In DNA form, the CDR3 reads TGTGCCAGCAGCGTAGGGGCCGGGACTAGCGGGAGCCATAACGAGCAGTACTTC. Its translation: CASSVGAGTSGSHNEQYF.